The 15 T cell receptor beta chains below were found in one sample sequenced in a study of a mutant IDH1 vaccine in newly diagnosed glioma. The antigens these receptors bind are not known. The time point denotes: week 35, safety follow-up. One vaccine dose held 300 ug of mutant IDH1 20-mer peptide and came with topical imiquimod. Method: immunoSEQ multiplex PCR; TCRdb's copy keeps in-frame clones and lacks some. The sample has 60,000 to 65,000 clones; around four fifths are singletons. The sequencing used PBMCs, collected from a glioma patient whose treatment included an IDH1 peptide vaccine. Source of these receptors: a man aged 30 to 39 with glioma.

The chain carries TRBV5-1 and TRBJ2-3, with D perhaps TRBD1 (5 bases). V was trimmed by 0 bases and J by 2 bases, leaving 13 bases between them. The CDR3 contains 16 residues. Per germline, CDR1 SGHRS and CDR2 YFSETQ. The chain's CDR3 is CASSLGTIRDTDTQYF. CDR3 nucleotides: TGCGCCAGCAGCTTGGGGACCATCAGGGACACAGATACGCAGTATTTT.

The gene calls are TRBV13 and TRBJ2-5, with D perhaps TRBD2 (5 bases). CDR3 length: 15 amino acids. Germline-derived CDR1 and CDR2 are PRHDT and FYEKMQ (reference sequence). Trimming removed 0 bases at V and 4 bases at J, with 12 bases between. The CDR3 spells CASSLGGEKGETQYF. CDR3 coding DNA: TGTGCCAGCAGCTTAGGTGGGGAGAAGGGAGAGACCCAGTACTTC.

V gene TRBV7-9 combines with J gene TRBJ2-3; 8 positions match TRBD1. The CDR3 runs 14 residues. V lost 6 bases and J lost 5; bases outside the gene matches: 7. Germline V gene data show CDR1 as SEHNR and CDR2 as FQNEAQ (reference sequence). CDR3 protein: CASSFGQGKDTQYF. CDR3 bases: TGTGCCAGCAGTTTCGGACAGGGCAAAGATACGCAGTATTTT.

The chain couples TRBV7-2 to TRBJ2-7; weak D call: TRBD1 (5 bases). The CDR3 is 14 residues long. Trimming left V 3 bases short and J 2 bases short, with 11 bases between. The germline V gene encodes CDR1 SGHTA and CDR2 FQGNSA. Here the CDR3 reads CASSFAAGTYEQYF. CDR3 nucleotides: TGTGCCAGCAGCTTTGCGGCAGGGACCTACGAGCAGTACTTC. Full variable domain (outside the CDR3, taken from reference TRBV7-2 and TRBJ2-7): GAGVSQSPSNKVTEKGKDVELRCDPISGHTALYWYRQSLGQGLEFLIYFQGNSAPDKSGLPSDRFSAERTGGSVSTLTIQRTQQEDSAVYLCASSFAAGTYEQYFGPGTRLTVT.

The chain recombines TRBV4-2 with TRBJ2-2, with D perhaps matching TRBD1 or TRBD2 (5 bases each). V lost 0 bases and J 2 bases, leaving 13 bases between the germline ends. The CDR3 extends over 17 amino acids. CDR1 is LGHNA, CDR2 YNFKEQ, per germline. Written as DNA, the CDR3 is TGTGCCAGCAGCCAAGACCGGAGGCAGGGAAACACCGGGGAGCTGTTTTTT. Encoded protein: CASSQDRRQGNTGELFF.

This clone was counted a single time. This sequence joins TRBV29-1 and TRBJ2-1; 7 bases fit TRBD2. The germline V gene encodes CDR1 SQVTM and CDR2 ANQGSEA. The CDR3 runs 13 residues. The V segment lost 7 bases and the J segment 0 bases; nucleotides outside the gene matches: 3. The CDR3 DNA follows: TGCAGCGCCCGGACTAGCTCCTACAATGAGCAGTTCTTC. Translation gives CSARTSSYNEQFF.

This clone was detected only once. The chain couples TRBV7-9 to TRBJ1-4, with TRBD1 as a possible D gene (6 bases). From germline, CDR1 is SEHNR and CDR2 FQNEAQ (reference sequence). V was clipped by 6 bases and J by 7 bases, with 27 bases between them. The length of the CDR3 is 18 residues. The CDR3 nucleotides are TGTGCCAGCAGACAAATTGCGGGGGGCGTCGACCGTAGTGAAAAACTGTTTTTT. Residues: CASRQIAGGVDRSEKLFF.

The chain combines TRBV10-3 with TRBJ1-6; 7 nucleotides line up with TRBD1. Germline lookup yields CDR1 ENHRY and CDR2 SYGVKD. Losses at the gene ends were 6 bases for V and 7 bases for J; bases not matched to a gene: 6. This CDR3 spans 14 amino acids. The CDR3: CAIRDQGDNSPLHF. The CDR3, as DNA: TGTGCCATCAGGGACCAGGGGGACAATTCACCCCTCCACTTT.

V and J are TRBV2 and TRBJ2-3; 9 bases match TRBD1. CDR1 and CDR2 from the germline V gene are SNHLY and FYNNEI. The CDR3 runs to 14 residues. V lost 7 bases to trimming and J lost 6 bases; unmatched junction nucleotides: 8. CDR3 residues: CASILTGGEDTQYF. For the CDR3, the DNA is TGTGCCAGCATTTTGACAGGGGGTGAGGATACGCAGTATTTT.

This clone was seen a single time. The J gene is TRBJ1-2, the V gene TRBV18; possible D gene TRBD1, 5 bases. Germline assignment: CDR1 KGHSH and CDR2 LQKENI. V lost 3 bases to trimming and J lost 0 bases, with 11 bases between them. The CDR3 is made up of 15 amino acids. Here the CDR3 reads CASSPSSGTNYGYTF. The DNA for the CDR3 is TGTGCCAGCTCACCCTCCTCAGGGACTAACTATGGCTACACCTTC.

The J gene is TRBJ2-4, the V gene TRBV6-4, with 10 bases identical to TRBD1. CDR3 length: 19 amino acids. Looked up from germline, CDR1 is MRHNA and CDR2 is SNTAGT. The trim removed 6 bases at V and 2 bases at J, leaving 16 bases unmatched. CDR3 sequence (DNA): TGTGCCAGCAGCCCCTTCATAATCCGGACAGGGGGATCCAAAAACATTCAGTACTTC. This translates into CASSPFIIRTGGSKNIQYF.

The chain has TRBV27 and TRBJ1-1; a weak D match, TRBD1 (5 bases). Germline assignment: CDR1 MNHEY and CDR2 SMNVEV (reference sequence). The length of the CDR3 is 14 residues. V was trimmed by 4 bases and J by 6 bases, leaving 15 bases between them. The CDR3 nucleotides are TGTGCCAGCAGTTCAGCAGGAGGGGTTGCTGAAGCTTTCTTT. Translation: CASSSAGGVAEAFF.

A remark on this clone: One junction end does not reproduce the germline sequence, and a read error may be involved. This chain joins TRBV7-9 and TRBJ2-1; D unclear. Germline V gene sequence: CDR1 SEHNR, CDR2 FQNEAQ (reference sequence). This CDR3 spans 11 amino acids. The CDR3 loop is CVSDAGNEQFF. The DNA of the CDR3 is TGTGTCAGCGACGCCGGCAATGAGCAGTTCTTC.

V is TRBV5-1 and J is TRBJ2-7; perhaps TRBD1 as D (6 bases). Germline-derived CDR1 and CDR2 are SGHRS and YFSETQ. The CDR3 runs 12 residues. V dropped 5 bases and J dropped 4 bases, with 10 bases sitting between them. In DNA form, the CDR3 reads TGCGCCAGCAGACAGGGCGGATACGAGCAGTACTTC. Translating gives CASRQGGYEQYF. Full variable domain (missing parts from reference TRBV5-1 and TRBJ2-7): KAGVTQTPRYLIKTRGQQVTLSCSPISGHRSVSWYQQTPGQGLQFLFEYFSETQRNKGNFPGRFSGRQFSNSRSEMNVSTLELGDSALYLCASRQGGYEQYFGPGTRLTVT.

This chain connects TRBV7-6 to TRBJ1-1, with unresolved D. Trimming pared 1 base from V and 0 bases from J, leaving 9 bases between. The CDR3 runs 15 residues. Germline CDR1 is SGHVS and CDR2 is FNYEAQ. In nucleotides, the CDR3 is TGTGCCAGCAGCTTAGGGCTCGAACTGAACACTGAAGCTTTCTTT. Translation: CASSLGLELNTEAFF.